This record covers a single T cell receptor beta chain. The participants were between about 18 and 90 years old and came from roughly 24 US areas. Membership in each cohort depended on participant-reported clinical history. All recovered Cohort 3 donors got two negative PCRs, got clearance, or saw symptom resolution. The sample is drawn from a study of blood T cell repertoires in COVID-19. Whole-study context: From T cells, B-cell-depleted T cells, or PBMCs came the material, which was cDNA or gDNA.

V gave up 1 base and J gave up 5 bases, with 9 bases separating them. This CDR3 spans 13 amino acids. Per germline, CDR1 SGHVS and CDR2 FQNEAQ. The method was immunoSEQ multiplex PCR; TCRdb's version includes in-frame clones alone and lacks a portion of them. The table lists a few hundred thousand clones, 80% to 90% of them singletons, with over 2% in the top ten. The gene calls are TRBV7-8 and TRBJ2-7, with TRBD2 as a possible D gene (6 bases). Sequenced sample: PBMCs or T cells enriched from blood (not recorded which). The source of this sequence is a man between 25 and 39 years old who had recovered from COVID-19. CDR3 protein: CASSLGTNDEQYF. CDR3 DNA: TGTGCCAGCAGCTTAGGGACTAACGACGAGCAGTACTTC. The full variable domain, rest sourced from reference TRBV7-8 and TRBJ2-7, is GAGVSQSPRYKVAKRGQDVALRCDPISGHVSLFWYQQALGQGPEFLTYFQNEAQLDKSGLPSDRFFAERPEGSVSTLKIQRTQQEDSAVYLCASSLGTNDEQYFGPGTRLTVT.